This TCR beta chain emerged from a study of T-cell reconstitution after alpha-beta-depleted transplantation in children. Trimming at V came to 6 bases and at J to 5 bases, leaving 8 bases not matched to a gene. The germline V gene encodes CDR1 LNHDA and CDR2 SQIVND (reference sequence). The CDR3 has 15 residues. This clonotype was found a few times. Preparation of the TCRbeta library involved a method that used unique molecular identifiers. MiXCR was run by TCRdb on the PCR reads, yielding one entry per CDR3 protein. Found here are roughly 670,000 distinct CDR3 sequences, over 10% of them singletons; the top ten hold 0.79%.

This sequence was found in a girl aged 2 to 10 with congenital amegakaryocytic thrombocytopenia, due to receive a stem cell transplant. Material: PBMCs, obtained before TCRalphabeta/CD19-depleted stem cell transplant. V gene TRBV19 combines with J gene TRBJ2-2, with TRBD1 matching over 8 bases. CDR3 coding DNA: TGTGCCAGTAGCAGACAGGGGCGGGGTACCGGGGAGCTGTTTTTT. Protein: CASSRQGRGTGELFF. The full variable domain, in which reference TRBV19 and TRBJ2-2 provide the parts outside the CDR3, is DGGITQSPKYLFRKEGQNVTLSCEQNLNHDAMYWYRQDPGQGLRLIYYSQIVNDFQKGDIAEGYSVSREKKESFPLTVTSAQKNPTAFYLCASSRQGRGTGELFFGEGSRLTVL.